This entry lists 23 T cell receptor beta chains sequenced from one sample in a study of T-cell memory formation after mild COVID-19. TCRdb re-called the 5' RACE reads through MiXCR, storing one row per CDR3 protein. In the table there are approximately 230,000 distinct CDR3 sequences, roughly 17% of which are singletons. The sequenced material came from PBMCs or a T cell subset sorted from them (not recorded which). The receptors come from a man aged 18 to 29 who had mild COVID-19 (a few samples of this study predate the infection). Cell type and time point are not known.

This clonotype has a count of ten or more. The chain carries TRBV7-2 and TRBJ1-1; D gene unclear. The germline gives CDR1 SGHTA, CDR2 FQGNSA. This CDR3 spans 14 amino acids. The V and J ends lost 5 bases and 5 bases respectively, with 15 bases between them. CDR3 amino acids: CASSPRTLGTEAFF. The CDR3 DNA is TGTGCCAGCAGCCCCCGGACCCTAGGGACTGAAGCTTTCTTT.

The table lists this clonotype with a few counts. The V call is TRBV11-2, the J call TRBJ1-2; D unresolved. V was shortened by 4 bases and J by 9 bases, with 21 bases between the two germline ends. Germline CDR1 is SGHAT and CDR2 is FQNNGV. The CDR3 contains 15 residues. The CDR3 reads CASSSPYKLRSRYTF. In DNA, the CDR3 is TGTGCCAGCAGCTCCCCCTATAAACTCCGGTCGCGCTACACCTTC. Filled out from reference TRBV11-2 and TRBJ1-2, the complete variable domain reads EAGVAQSPRYKIIEKRQSVAFWCNPISGHATLYWYQQILGQGPKLLIQFQNNGVVDDSQLPKDRFSAERLKGVDSTLKIQPAKLEDSAVYLCASSSPYKLRSRYTFGSGTRLTVV.

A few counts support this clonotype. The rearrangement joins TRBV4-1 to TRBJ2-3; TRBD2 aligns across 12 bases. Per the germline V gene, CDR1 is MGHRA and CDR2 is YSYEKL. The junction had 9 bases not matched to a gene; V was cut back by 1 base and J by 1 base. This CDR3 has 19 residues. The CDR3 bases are TGCGCCAGCAGCCAAGTGCTAGCGGGGGGGCCTTTCGGCACAGATACGCAGTATTTT. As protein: CASSQVLAGGPFGTDTQYF.

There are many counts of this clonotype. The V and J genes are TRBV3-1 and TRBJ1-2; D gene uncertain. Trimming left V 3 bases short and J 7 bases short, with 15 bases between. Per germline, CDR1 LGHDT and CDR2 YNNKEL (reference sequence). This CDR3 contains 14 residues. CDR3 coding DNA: TGTGCCAGCAGCCATTCCTGGGATGACGTTGGCTACACCTTC. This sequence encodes CASSHSWDDVGYTF.

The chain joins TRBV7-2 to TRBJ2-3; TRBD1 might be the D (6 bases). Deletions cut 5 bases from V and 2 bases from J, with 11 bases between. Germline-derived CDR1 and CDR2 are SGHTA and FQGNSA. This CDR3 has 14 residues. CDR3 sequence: CASSRGQFTDTQYF. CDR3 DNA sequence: TGTGCCAGCAGCCGCGGACAGTTCACAGATACGCAGTATTTT.

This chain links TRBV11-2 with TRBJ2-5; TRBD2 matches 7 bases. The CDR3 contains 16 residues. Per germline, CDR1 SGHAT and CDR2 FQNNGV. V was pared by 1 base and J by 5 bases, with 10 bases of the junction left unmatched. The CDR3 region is CASSLGVGGLEETQYF. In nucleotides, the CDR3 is TGTGCCAGCAGCTTAGGGGTGGGAGGGTTAGAGGAGACCCAGTACTTC.

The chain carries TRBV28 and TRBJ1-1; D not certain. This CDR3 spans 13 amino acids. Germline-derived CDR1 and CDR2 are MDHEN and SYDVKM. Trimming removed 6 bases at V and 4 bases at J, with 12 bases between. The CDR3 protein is CASRGGLGTEAFF. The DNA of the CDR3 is TGTGCCAGCAGGGGCGGGTTGGGCACTGAAGCTTTCTTT.

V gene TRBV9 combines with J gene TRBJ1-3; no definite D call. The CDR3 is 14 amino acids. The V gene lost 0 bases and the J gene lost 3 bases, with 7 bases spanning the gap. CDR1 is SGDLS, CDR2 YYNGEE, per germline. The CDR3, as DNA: TGTGCCAGCAGCGTAGATTCAGTTGGAAACACCATATATTTT. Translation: CASSVDSVGNTIYF.

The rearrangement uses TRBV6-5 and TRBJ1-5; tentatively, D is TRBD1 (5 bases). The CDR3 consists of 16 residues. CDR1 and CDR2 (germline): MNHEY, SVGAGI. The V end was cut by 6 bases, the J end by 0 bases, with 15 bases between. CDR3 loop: CASSPGHIYSNQPQHF. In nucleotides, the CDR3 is TGTGCCAGCAGCCCCGGACACATTTATAGCAATCAGCCCCAGCATTTT.

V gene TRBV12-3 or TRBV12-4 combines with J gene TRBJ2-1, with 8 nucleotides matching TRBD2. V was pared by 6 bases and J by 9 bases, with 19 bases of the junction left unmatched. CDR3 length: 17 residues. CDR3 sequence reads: CASSKSLAGPHEGEQFF. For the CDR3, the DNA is TGTGCCAGCAGCAAGAGCTTAGCGGGGCCACACGAGGGTGAGCAGTTCTTC.

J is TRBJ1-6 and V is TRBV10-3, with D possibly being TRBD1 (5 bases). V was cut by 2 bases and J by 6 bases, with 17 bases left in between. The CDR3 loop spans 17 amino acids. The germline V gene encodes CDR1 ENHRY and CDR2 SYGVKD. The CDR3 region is CAISEHPAERGNSPLHF. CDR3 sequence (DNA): TGTGCCATCAGTGAGCACCCGGCAGAAAGGGGTAATTCACCCCTCCACTTT.

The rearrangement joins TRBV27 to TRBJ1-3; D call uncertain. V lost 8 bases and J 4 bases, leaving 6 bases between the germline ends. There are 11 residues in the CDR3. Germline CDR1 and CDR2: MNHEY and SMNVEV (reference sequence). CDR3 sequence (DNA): TGTGCCAGCTCGAAAGGAAACACCATATATTTT. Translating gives CASSKGNTIYF.

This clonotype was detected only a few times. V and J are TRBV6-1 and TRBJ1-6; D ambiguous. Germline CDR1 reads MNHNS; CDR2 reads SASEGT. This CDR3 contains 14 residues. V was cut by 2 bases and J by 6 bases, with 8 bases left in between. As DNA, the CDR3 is TGTGCCAGCAGTGAAAAGGTGCTTAATTCACCCCTCCACTTT. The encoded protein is CASSEKVLNSPLHF.

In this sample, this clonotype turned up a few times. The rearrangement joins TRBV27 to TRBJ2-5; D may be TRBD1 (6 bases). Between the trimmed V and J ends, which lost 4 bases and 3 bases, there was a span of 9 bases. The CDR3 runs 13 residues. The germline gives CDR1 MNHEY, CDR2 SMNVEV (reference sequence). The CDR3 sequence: CASSSRTEETQYF. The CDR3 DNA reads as TGTGCCAGCAGTTCCCGGACAGAAGAGACCCAGTACTTC.

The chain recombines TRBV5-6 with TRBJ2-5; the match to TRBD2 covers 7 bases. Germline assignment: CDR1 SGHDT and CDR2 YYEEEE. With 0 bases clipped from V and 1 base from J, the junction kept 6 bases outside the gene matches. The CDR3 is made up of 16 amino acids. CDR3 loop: CASSLGPAGPQETQYF. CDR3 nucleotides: TGTGCCAGCAGCTTGGGTCCAGCGGGGCCCCAAGAGACCCAGTACTTC.

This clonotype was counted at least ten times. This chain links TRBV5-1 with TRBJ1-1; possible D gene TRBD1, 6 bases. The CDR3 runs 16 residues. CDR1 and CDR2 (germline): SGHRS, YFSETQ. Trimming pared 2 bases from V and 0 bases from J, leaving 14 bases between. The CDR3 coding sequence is TGCGCCAGCAGCTTACTACCCGGACAGCTGAACACTGAAGCTTTCTTT. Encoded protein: CASSLLPGQLNTEAFF.

The CDR3 protein is CASTPVLNGDGYTF. CDR3 nucleotides: TGCGCCAGCACCCCGGTCCTTAACGGGGATGGCTACACCTTC. The chain recombines TRBV4-1 with TRBJ1-2; D gene uncertain. The CDR3 loop spans 14 amino acids. V was shortened by 7 bases and J by 6 bases, with 18 bases between the two germline ends. CDR1 is MGHRA and CDR2 is YSYEKL in the germline V gene.

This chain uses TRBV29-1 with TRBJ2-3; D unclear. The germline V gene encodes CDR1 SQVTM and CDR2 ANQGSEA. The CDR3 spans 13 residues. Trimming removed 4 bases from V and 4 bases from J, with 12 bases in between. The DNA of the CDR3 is TGCAGCGTTGCTCGAGCGAGGTCAGATACGCAGTATTTT. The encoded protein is CSVARARSDTQYF.

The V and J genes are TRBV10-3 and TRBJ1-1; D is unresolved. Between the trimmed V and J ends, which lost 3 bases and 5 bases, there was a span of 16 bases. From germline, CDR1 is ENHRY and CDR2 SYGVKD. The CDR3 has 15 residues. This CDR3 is CAISEGKWGGTEAFF. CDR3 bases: TGTGCCATCAGTGAAGGGAAATGGGGAGGGACTGAAGCTTTCTTT.

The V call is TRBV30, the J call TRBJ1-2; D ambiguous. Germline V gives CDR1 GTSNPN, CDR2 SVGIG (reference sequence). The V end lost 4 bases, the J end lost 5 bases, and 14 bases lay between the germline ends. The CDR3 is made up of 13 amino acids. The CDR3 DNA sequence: TGTGCCTGGAAACAAGATAACTCGTATGGCTACACCTTC. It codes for CAWKQDNSYGYTF.

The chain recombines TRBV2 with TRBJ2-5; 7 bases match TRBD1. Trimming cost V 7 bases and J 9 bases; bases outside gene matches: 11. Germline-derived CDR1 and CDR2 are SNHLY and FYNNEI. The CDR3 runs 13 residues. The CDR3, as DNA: TGTGCCAGCAAGGAGCGTGGGACAGCCCCCCAGTACTTC. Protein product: CASKERGTAPQYF.

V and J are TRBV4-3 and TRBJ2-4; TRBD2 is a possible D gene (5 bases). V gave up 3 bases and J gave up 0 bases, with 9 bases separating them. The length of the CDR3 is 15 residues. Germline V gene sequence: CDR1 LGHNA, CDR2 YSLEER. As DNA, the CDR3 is TGCGCCAGCAGCCACCGAGGACTAGCCAAAAACATTCAGTACTTC. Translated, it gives CASSHRGLAKNIQYF.

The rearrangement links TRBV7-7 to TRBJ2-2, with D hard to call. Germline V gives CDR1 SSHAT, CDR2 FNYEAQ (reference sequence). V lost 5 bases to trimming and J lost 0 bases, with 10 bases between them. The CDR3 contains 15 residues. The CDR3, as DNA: TGTGCCAGCAGCCCCGGACGGTCGAACACCGGGGAGCTGTTTTTT. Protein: CASSPGRSNTGELFF.